A single sample gave rise to the 8 T cell receptor beta chains below, sequenced in a study of PD-L1 blockade in urothelial cancer. Data came from immunoSEQ multiplex PCR; TCRdb stores just in-frame clones and leaves some out. In the table there are some 45,000 clones, about 88% of which are singletons. Time point denoted: pretreatment peripheral blood. The material sequenced was PBMCs, taken around atezolizumab (anti-PD-L1) treatment. Source of these receptors: a donor at least 40 years old with urothelial cancer.

Written as DNA, the CDR3 is TGTGCCAGTAACCGGGAGGCGGCCGGCAATGAGCAGTTCTTC. Protein sequence: CASNREAAGNEQFF. The V and J genes are TRBV19 and TRBJ2-1, with 7 positions matching TRBD2. After removal of 7 bases from V and 6 bases from J, the junction contained 9 bases not matched to a gene. Germline V gene lookup returns CDR1 LNHDA and CDR2 SQIVND (reference sequence). The CDR3 totals 14 residues.

The CDR3 spells CASSPQGARTEAFF. The DNA of the CDR3 is TGTGCCAGCTCACCACAGGGGGCGCGAACTGAAGCTTTCTTT. V and J are TRBV18 and TRBJ1-1; 7 nucleotides line up with TRBD1. Germline V lookup: CDR1 KGHSH, CDR2 LQKENI. The CDR3 runs 14 residues. With 1 base clipped from V and 5 bases from J, the junction kept 4 bases outside the gene matches.

The chain recombines TRBV6-5 with TRBJ2-1; D is perhaps TRBD1 (6 bases). V was clipped by 0 bases and J by 1 base, with 10 bases between them. Germline values: CDR1 MNHEY, CDR2 SVGAGI. The CDR3 sequence is 16 residues long. CDR3 sequence: CASSYSGHQSYNEQFF. The CDR3 coding sequence is TGTGCCAGCAGTTACTCGGGACACCAATCCTACAATGAGCAGTTCTTC.

The chain is built from TRBV4-3 and TRBJ2-4; perhaps TRBD2 as D (5 bases). Germline-derived CDR1 and CDR2 are LGHNA and YSLEER. This CDR3 has 18 residues. Deletions cut 0 bases from V and 11 bases from J, with 26 bases between. DNA for the CDR3: TGCGCCAGCAGCCAAGATTGGAGCGGTGGGAGAAACAGAGGAGTTCAGTACTTC. This translates into CASSQDWSGGRNRGVQYF.

The V gene is TRBV5-5, the J gene TRBJ1-5; D is unresolved. The germline CDR1 and CDR2 sequences are SGHKS and YYEKEE (reference sequence). Between the trimmed V and J ends, which lost 0 bases and 4 bases, there was a span of 14 bases. The CDR3 loop spans 16 amino acids. The CDR3 DNA reads TGTGCCAGCAGCTTGGTATGGGCCCCGACGAATCAGCCCCAGCATTTT. It codes for CASSLVWAPTNQPQHF.

This clone was observed once. The gene calls are TRBV19 and TRBJ2-7; perhaps TRBD1 as D (6 bases). The CDR3 has 12 residues. The germline V gene has CDR1 LNHDA and CDR2 SQIVND (reference sequence). The V gene lost 2 bases and the J gene lost 6 bases, with 8 bases spanning the gap. The CDR3 sequence: CASSILGAEQYF. The CDR3 nucleotides read TGTGCCAGTAGTATACTGGGGGCCGAGCAGTACTTC.

This clone came up once. This sequence joins TRBV5-1 and TRBJ2-1; 9 bases match TRBD2. The V segment lost 7 bases and the J segment 4 bases; nucleotides outside the gene matches: 12. Germline CDR1 and CDR2: SGHRS and YFSETQ. CDR3 length: 16 residues. CDR3 sequence reads: CASGGIGGRGYNEQFF. The CDR3, as DNA: TGCGCCAGCGGGGGGATCGGCGGGAGGGGTTACAATGAGCAGTTCTTC.

The V gene is TRBV4-3, the J gene TRBJ2-1; the match to TRBD2 covers 7 bases. CDR3 length: 16 amino acids. After removal of 0 bases from V and 9 bases from J, the junction contained 11 bases not matched to a gene. CDR1 is LGHNA, CDR2 YSLEER, per germline. The CDR3 loop reads CASSQEGGRAIGEQFF. As DNA, the CDR3 is TGCGCCAGCAGCCAAGAGGGGGGGAGGGCCATCGGTGAGCAGTTCTTC.